The rows below give T cell receptor beta chains drawn from one sample of a study of blood T cell repertoires in COVID-19. Some clones are missing from TCRdb's copy, which holds only in-frame ones; the method was immunoSEQ multiplex PCR. Of 110,000 to 150,000 clones detected, around 86% appear once; the ten largest clones hold approximately 10%. Sequenced material: PBMCs or T cells enriched from blood (not recorded which). The source of these receptors is a man aged 60 to 69 who had recovered from COVID-19. Both conserved end residues are part of each CDR3. D genes are given only for firm matches. Size is omitted from some rows. Given values are once, few, many or a class for expanded clones.

abundance: NA; v_gene: TRBV28; j_gene: TRBJ2-3; d_gene: TRBD1; CDR3nt: TGTGCCAGCAGTTTAGTACAGGGGGGAACAGATACGCAGTATTTT; CDR3aa: CASSLVQGGTDTQYF
abundance: NA; v_gene: TRBV6-5; j_gene: TRBJ1-6; d_gene: NA; CDR3nt: TGTGCCAGCAGTACCCACTATCTTTCACCCCTCCACTTT; CDR3aa: CASSTHYLSPLHF
abundance: NA; v_gene: TRBV27; j_gene: TRBJ2-3; d_gene: TRBD2; CDR3nt: TGTGCCAGCAGGAAGACTAGCGGAGGAACAGATACGCAGTATTTT; CDR3aa: CASRKTSGGTDTQYF
abundance: NA; v_gene: TRBV6-5; j_gene: TRBJ1-1; d_gene: NA; CDR3nt: TGTGCCAGCAGTTCCCCGGGGGTGAAAGCTTTCTTT; CDR3aa: CASSSPGVKAFF
abundance: NA; v_gene: TRBV11-2; j_gene: TRBJ2-1; d_gene: TRBD2; CDR3nt: TGTGCCAGCAGCCTCCTACCAGGGACTAGCAATGAGCAGCTCTTC; CDR3aa: CASSLLPGTSNEQLF
abundance: NA; v_gene: TRBV18; j_gene: TRBJ2-7; d_gene: NA; CDR3nt: TGTGCCAGCACAGCAGGGTTTTCCTACGAGCAGTACTTC; CDR3aa: CASTAGFSYEQYF
abundance: NA; v_gene: TRBV9; j_gene: TRBJ2-7; d_gene: NA; CDR3nt: TGTGCCAGCAGCGTGGACAGCTCCTACGAGCAGTACTTC; CDR3aa: CASSVDSSYEQYF
abundance: NA; v_gene: TRBV11-3; j_gene: TRBJ2-1; d_gene: NA; CDR3nt: TGTGCCAGCAGCTTATCCGGGACTCCCTACAATGAGCAGTTCTTC; CDR3aa: CASSLSGTPYNEQFF
abundance: NA; v_gene: TRBV29-1; j_gene: TRBJ1-1; d_gene: NA; CDR3nt: TGCAGCGCCCAGTTTGCTACTGAAGCTTTCTTT; CDR3aa: CSAQFATEAFF
abundance: once; v_gene: TRBV4-2; j_gene: TRBJ1-3; d_gene: NA; CDR3nt: TGTGCCAGCAGCCAAGATCTAGGAAACACCATATATTTT; CDR3aa: CASSQDLGNTIYF
abundance: NA; v_gene: TRBV6-5; j_gene: TRBJ2-7; d_gene: TRBD2; CDR3nt: TGTGCCAGCAGTTCCCTGTCGGGAGGGGTGTCCTACGAGCAGTACTTC; CDR3aa: CASSSLSGGVSYEQYF
abundance: NA; v_gene: TRBV28; j_gene: TRBJ1-1; d_gene: NA; CDR3nt: TGTGCCAGCAGTTCCCCGTGGGGAGGCGGCGACGGGGTCACTGAAGCTTTCTTT; CDR3aa: CASSSPWGGGDGVTEAFF
abundance: NA; v_gene: TRBV6-5; j_gene: TRBJ2-1; d_gene: NA; CDR3nt: TGTGCCAGCAGGTCGACATACCCACCCTACAATGAGCAGTTCTTC; CDR3aa: CASRSTYPPYNEQFF
abundance: NA; v_gene: TRBV10-3; j_gene: TRBJ1-6; d_gene: NA; CDR3nt: TGTGCCATCAGTGAGGGGAGGGGAGGGGGAATTTCACCCCTCCACTTT; CDR3aa: CAISEGRGGGISPLHF
abundance: NA; v_gene: TRBV3-1/TRBV3-2; j_gene: TRBJ1-4; d_gene: NA; CDR3nt: TGTGCCAGCAGCCAAGGGTTCATGGACAGTGAAAAACTGTTTTTT; CDR3aa: CASSQGFMDSEKLFF
abundance: NA; v_gene: TRBV29-1; j_gene: TRBJ1-3; d_gene: NA; CDR3nt: TGCAGCGTAGAAACCGGGAGGGGGAGCGGAAACACCATATATTTT; CDR3aa: CSVETGRGSGNTIYF
abundance: NA; v_gene: TRBV7-9; j_gene: TRBJ1-2; d_gene: TRBD1; CDR3nt: TGTGCCAGCAGCTCCGCCCTTGGACAGGGGGCAGGTGGCTACACCTTC; CDR3aa: CASSSALGQGAGGYTF
abundance: NA; v_gene: TRBV5-1; j_gene: TRBJ2-3; d_gene: TRBD2; CDR3nt: TGCGCCAGCAGCCTTAGCGGGCCGCGCACAGATACGCAGTATTTT; CDR3aa: CASSLSGPRTDTQYF
abundance: NA; v_gene: TRBV2; j_gene: TRBJ2-1; d_gene: TRBD2; CDR3nt: TGTGCCAGCAGTAGGACTAGCGGGGGTGATGAGCAGTTCTTC; CDR3aa: CASSRTSGGDEQFF